The entry below gives a single TCR beta chain sequence along with its context. What it recognizes is unknown. This entry belongs to a study of a mutant IDH1 vaccine in newly diagnosed glioma. Only in-frame clones appear in the TCRdb table, and some are missing; sequencing was by immunoSEQ multiplex PCR. Among 30,000 to 40,000 clones, 89% were seen once, and the ten largest hold about 2.3%. Time point described: week 47, end of study. With topical imiquimod, each dose of the vaccine consisted of 300 ug of mutant IDH1 20-mer peptide. This TCR was recovered from a man between 35 and 55 years old with glioma. Material: PBMCs, obtained from a glioma patient whose treatment included an IDH1 peptide vaccine.

This chain's CDR3 is CASRRVGNQPQHF. The CDR3 DNA reads TGTGCCAGCAGAAGGGTAGGCAATCAGCCCCAGCATTTT. The rearrangement uses TRBV2 and TRBJ1-5; the D is unclear. This CDR3 comprises 13 residues. The germline CDR1 and CDR2 sequences are SNHLY and FYNNEI. V dropped 6 bases and J dropped 2 bases, with 8 bases sitting between them.